These 10 T cell receptor beta chains were all obtained from the same sample, sequenced in a study of control samples from healthy donors and cancer patients. This table comes from immunoSEQ multiplex PCR, and its TCRdb copy is limited to in-frame clones, with some not included. The table records around 110,000 clones, 80% to 90% of them present only once. The specimen sequenced was PBMCs. The receptors here all came from a woman aged 50 to 60 with colorectal cancer.

The chain is built from TRBV27 and TRBJ1-1; D call uncertain. Germline loops: CDR1 MNHEY, CDR2 SMNVEV (reference sequence). The CDR3 runs 15 residues. Trimming cost V 1 base and J 3 bases, with 12 bases left between them. DNA of the CDR3: TGTGCCAGCAGTTTATTGACGGTTAGAGACACTGAAGCTTTCTTT. It codes for CASSLLTVRDTEAFF.

The rearrangement joins TRBV10-1 to TRBJ2-3; D remains ambiguous. Trimming cost V 0 bases and J 6 bases, with 10 bases left between them. The CDR3 has 14 residues. Looked up from germline, CDR1 is WNHNN and CDR2 is SYGVQD (reference sequence). The CDR3, as DNA: TGCGCCAGCAGTGAGTCTAGGAATCTGGATACGCAGTATTTT. This codes for CASSESRNLDTQYF.

This sequence joins TRBV3-1 (or the pseudogene TRBV3-2) and TRBJ1-5, with D hard to call. CDR1 is LGHDT, CDR2 YNNKEL, per germline (reference sequence). V dropped 1 base and J dropped 6 bases, with 10 bases sitting between them. This CDR3 has 14 amino acids. The CDR3 DNA reads TGTGCCAGCAGCCAAGTCCAGGTAGGTCAGCCCCAGCATTTT. Amino acids: CASSQVQVGQPQHF.

The genes are TRBV6-1 and TRBJ1-3; possible D gene TRBD1, 5 bases. Germline CDR1 reads MNHNS; CDR2 reads SASEGT. V lost 2 bases, J lost 0 bases, and 8 bases lay in between. The CDR3 extends over 15 amino acids. DNA for the CDR3: TGTGCCAGCAGTGAACTCGGGGGCTCTGGAAACACCATATATTTT. Encoded protein: CASSELGGSGNTIYF.

V and J are TRBV7-9 and TRBJ2-5, with 9 bases identical to TRBD2. This CDR3 spans 16 amino acids. The junction had 6 bases not matched to a gene; V was cut back by 1 base and J by 3 bases. Germline CDR1 reads SEHNR; CDR2 reads FQNEAQ (reference sequence). In DNA form, the CDR3 reads TGTGCCAGCAGCTTAGGTATAGCGGGGGCCGAAGAGACCCAGTACTTC. Its protein product is CASSLGIAGAEETQYF.

The rearrangement joins TRBV19 to TRBJ2-7; 7 bases map to TRBD1. The CDR3 runs to 15 residues. Trimming removed 3 bases from V and 0 bases from J; junction bases left unmatched: 5. Germline CDR1 reads LNHDA; CDR2 reads SQIVND (reference sequence). CDR3 sequence reads: CASSIGRGYSYEQYF. Here the CDR3 DNA reads TGTGCCAGTAGTATCGGCAGGGGGTACTCCTACGAGCAGTACTTC.

The sample holds one count of this clone. This sequence joins TRBV11-2 and TRBJ2-7; D uncertain. In germline, CDR1 is SGHAT, CDR2 FQNNGV. V gave up 5 bases and J gave up 3 bases, with 11 bases separating them. The CDR3 spans 13 residues. The CDR3 sequence is CASSLKGRYEQYF. The DNA for the CDR3 is TGTGCCAGCAGCCTAAAAGGGCGCTACGAGCAGTACTTC. Combining the CDR3 with reference TRBV11-2 and TRBJ2-7 gives the whole variable domain EAGVAQSPRYKIIEKRQSVAFWCNPISGHATLYWYQQILGQGPKLLIQFQNNGVVDDSQLPKDRFSAERLKGVDSTLKIQPAKLEDSAVYLCASSLKGRYEQYFGPGTRLTVT.

The chain links TRBV6-5 to TRBJ1-3; D not certain. Deletions cut 2 bases from V and 3 bases from J, with 8 bases between. The CDR3 contains 14 residues. Germline V gene sequence: CDR1 MNHEY, CDR2 SVGAGI. The DNA for the CDR3 is TGTGCCAGCAGTTACAAGCAATTTGGAAACACCATATATTTT. It encodes CASSYKQFGNTIYF.

The V gene is TRBV7-9, the J gene TRBJ1-4; tentatively, D is TRBD1 (6 bases). The CDR3 consists of 15 residues. CDR1 and CDR2 (germline): SEHNR, FQNEAQ (reference sequence). V gave up 7 bases and J gave up 7 bases, with 19 bases separating them. DNA for the CDR3: TGTGCCAGCACCGTAACGGTGGGGGCGATTGAAAAACTGTTTTTT. Encoded protein: CASTVTVGAIEKLFF.

The chain is built from TRBV28 and TRBJ2-3, with D unclear. V was trimmed by 6 bases and J by 7 bases, leaving 14 bases between them. The CDR3 covers 13 residues. From germline, CDR1 is MDHEN and CDR2 SYDVKM. In DNA, the CDR3 is TGTGCCAGCAGGGAGCCCCCCACCCATACGCAGTATTTT. Encoded protein: CASREPPTHTQYF.